This TCR beta chain derives from a study of blood T cell repertoires in COVID-19. Study overall: Some COVID-19 samples were acute and others convalescent; all came from the United States, Italy and Spain.

Only one count was recorded for this clone. The study counted Cohort 3 donors as recovered given two negative PCRs, clearance, or symptom resolution. Sequenced by immunoSEQ multiplex PCR; TCRdb stores in-frame clones only, minus some. The sample lists some 430,000 clones; about 92% were seen once. The V end lost 8 bases, the J end lost 4 bases, and 13 bases lay between the germline ends. The CDR3 spans 13 residues. The germline V gene encodes CDR1 SNHLY and CDR2 FYNNEI. The TCR sequence derives from a young man who had recovered from COVID-19. Sample: PBMCs or T cells enriched from blood (not recorded which). The rearrangement links TRBV2 to TRBJ2-3; D perhaps matches TRBD1 (5 bases). The DNA for the CDR3 is TGTGCCAGCGGGGCTGGGATGGCAGATACGCAGTATTTT. This sequence encodes CASGAGMADTQYF. The whole variable domain, remainder taken from reference TRBV2 and TRBJ2-3, is EPEVTQTPSHQVTQMGQEVILRCVPISNHLYFYWYRQILGQKVEFLVSFYNNEISEKSEIFDDQFSVERPDGSNFTLKIRSTKLEDSAMYFCASGAGMADTQYFGPGTRLTVL.